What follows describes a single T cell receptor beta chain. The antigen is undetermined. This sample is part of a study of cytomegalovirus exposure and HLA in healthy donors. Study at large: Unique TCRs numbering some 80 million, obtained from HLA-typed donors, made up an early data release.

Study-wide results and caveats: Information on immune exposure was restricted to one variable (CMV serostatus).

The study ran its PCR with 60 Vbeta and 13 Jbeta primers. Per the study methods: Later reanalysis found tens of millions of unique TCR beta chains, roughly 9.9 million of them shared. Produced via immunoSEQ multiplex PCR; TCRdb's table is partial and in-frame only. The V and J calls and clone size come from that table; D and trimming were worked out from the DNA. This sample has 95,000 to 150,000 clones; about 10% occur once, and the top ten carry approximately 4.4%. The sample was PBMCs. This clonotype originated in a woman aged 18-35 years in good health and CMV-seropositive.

The CDR3 loop reads CASSEFGGSNYGYTF. The DNA for the CDR3 is TGTGCCAGCAGTGAATTCGGGGGGTCCAACTATGGCTACACCTTC. V and J are TRBV6-1 and TRBJ1-2; possibly TRBD1 for D (5 bases). Germline V gives CDR1 MNHNS, CDR2 SASEGT. With 2 bases removed from V and 2 bases from J, the gap between germline ends came to 12 bases. The CDR3 runs to 15 residues.